The next 3 T cell receptor beta chains were all read from a single sample in a study of blood T cell repertoires in COVID-19. The assay was immunoSEQ multiplex PCR, and TCRdb's table has in-frame clones only and misses some. Counted here are some 390,000 clones, about nine tenths occurring once; the ten biggest clones make up around 1.7%. Input material: PBMCs or T cells enriched from blood (not recorded which). The receptors here all came from a woman aged 25 to 39 who had recovered from COVID-19.

The genes are TRBV7-8 and TRBJ1-6; a weak D match, TRBD1 (6 bases). Germline values: CDR1 SGHVS, CDR2 FQNEAQ. This CDR3 is built from 14 residues. The V and J ends lost 5 bases and 8 bases respectively, with 13 bases between them. The CDR3 coding sequence is TGTGCCAGCAGCCACAGGGACCGAGATTCACCCCTCCACTTT. Translation gives CASSHRDRDSPLHF.

V is TRBV10-1 and J is TRBJ2-7; possible D gene TRBD1, 5 bases. Germline loops: CDR1 WNHNN, CDR2 SYGVQD (reference sequence). The length of the CDR3 is 14 residues. The V gene lost 2 bases and the J gene lost 3 bases, with 11 bases spanning the gap. The CDR3 reads CASSETGSNYEQYF. Written as DNA, the CDR3 is TGCGCCAGCAGTGAGACAGGTTCAAACTACGAGCAGTACTTC.

This rearrangement joins TRBV4-1 to TRBJ1-6; TRBD1 matches 7 bases. From germline, CDR1 is MGHRA and CDR2 YSYEKL. V lost 0 bases, J lost 6 bases, and 8 bases stayed unmatched. The CDR3 length is 17 residues. As DNA, the CDR3 is TGCGCCAGCAGCCAAGAGAACTGGACAGGAGGTAATTCACCCCTCCACTTT. Protein sequence: CASSQENWTGGNSPLHF.